This TCR beta chain was captured by sequencing in a study of cytomegalovirus exposure and HLA in healthy donors. Study details: Roughly 85 million unique TCRs from HLA-typed donors made up an early data release. Whole-study findings and limits: A previous analysis found most TCR beta V segments productive roughly 87% or roughly 30% of the time.

This CDR3 is built from 18 residues. The study ran its PCR with 60 Vbeta and 13 Jbeta primers. Assay: immunoSEQ multiplex PCR; the TCRdb copy retains only in-frame clones and omits some. Of approximately 150,000 clones listed, around 82% are singletons. To note about this clone: Its antigen is undetermined.

This chain uses TRBV1 with TRBJ2-5; the DNA was not compared with TRBD2, the D call given in the table. TRBV1 counts as a pseudogene. The TCR comes from a woman between 50 and 59 years old in good health and CMV-seropositive. The source material was PBMCs. The CDR3 DNA reads as TGCACCAGCAGCTACAGAGGAGGGACTAGCGGCTACCAAGAGACCCAGTACTTC. It yields the protein CTSSYRGGTSGYQETQYF.